The rows below give T cell receptor beta chains drawn from one sample of a study of cytomegalovirus exposure and HLA in healthy donors. Only in-frame clones appear in the TCRdb table, and some are missing; sequencing was by immunoSEQ multiplex PCR. The data hold 110,000 or so clones, with 70% to 80% observed a single time. Sequences were obtained from PBMCs. The receptors were sampled from a man aged 35-49 years in good health and CMV-seronegative. Both conserved end residues are part of each CDR3. D genes are given only for firm matches. Where a row states a size, it is once, few, many or the class of an expanded clone; other rows omit it.

j_call clone_size v_call d_call cdr3_aa cdr3_nt
TRBJ2-7 - TRBV19 - CASSAAASYEQYF TGTGCCAGTAGTGCGGCTGCCTCTTACGAGCAGTACTTC
TRBJ2-7 - TRBV2 TRBD1 CASSDTGGSEQYF TGTGCCAGCAGTGATACAGGGGGCTCCGAGCAGTACTTC
TRBJ2-7 - TRBV30 TRBD2 CAWRSLAGGSYEQYF TGTGCCTGGAGATCACTAGCGGGAGGATCCTACGAGCAGTACTTC
TRBJ2-4 - TRBV7-3 TRBD2 CASSPQARLAGGNPGNIQYF TGTGCCAGCAGCCCCCAGGCTCGGCTAGCGGGGGGGAACCCCGGAAACATTCAGTACTTC
TRBJ1-4 - TRBV10-3 - CATRGGEGSNEKLFF TGTGCCACCCGAGGAGGAGAAGGGTCTAATGAAAAACTGTTTTTT
TRBJ2-1 - TRBV25-1 TRBD2 CASSEYQSSGTYNEQFF TGTGCCAGCAGTGAATATCAGTCTAGCGGGACGTACAATGAGCAGTTCTTC
TRBJ1-6 - TRBV4-3 - CASSPDRFGSPLHF TGCGCCAGCAGCCCCGACCGCTTCGGGTCACCCCTCCACTTT
TRBJ1-3 - TRBV30 - CASVRGPSGNTIYF TGTGCCTCAGTCCGAGGGCCCTCTGGAAACACCATATATTTT
TRBJ2-7 once TRBV11-2 TRBD2 CASSLGTSGNYEQYF TGTGCCAGCAGCTTGGGGACTAGCGGGAACTACGAGCAGTACTTC
TRBJ2-7 - TRBV27 - CASSLTAGTSYEQYF TGTGCCAGCAGTCTTACCGCCGGGACTTCATACGAGCAGTACTTC
TRBJ2-2 few TRBV10-3 TRBD2 CAIRGTSGRNTGELFF TGTGCCATCAGGGGGACTAGCGGGAGAAACACCGGGGAGCTGTTTTTT
TRBJ2-7 - TRBV5-6 TRBD2 CASSWPPGAGGEQYF TGTGCCAGCAGCTGGCCCCCGGGGGCGGGGGGCGAGCAGTACTTC
TRBJ2-7 - TRBV6-5 - CASSYSEVTSYEQYF TGTGCCAGCAGTTACTCGGAGGTTACCTCCTACGAGCAGTACTTC